This T cell receptor beta chain originates from a study of T cell responses to AZD1222 COVID-19 vaccine. General observations from the study: Increased Spike-specific TCR breadth and depth were observed after two AZD1222 doses. Every sample of the repertoires postdated the peak T cell response. Donor demographics were predominantly white British with a female majority; clonal diversity may be underestimated.

In the case of this clone: Its antigen is still unknown.

Profiled with immunoSEQ multiplex PCR; TCRdb holds only in-frame clones, not every one. This sample has under 95,000 clones; approximately 91% occur once, and the top ten carry 2% to 3%. V was shortened by 5 bases and J by 0 bases, with 10 bases between the two germline ends. The germline V gene has CDR1 LGHDT and CDR2 YNNKEL (reference sequence). The CDR3 has 14 residues. Specimen: peripheral blood, collected on day 0 of AZD1222 vaccination. The chain combines TRBV3-1 (or the pseudogene TRBV3-2) with TRBJ1-1, with a possible D match to TRBD1 (5 bases). The sequence came from an adult in good health. The CDR3 loop reads CASSLGGMNTEAFF. CDR3 coding DNA: TGTGCCAGCAGCTTGGGGGGGATGAACACTGAAGCTTTCTTT.